A selection of T cell receptor beta chains follows, all from one sample in a study of Ad26.COV2.S vaccination and SARS-CoV-2 variants. Data came from immunoSEQ multiplex PCR; TCRdb stores just in-frame clones and leaves some out. The data contain hundreds of thousands of clones, around 92% of them singletons. The sample in question was peripheral blood, obtained in a trial of Ad26.COV2.S vaccine versus placebo. These receptors were taken from a person between 18 and 60 years old who received the Ad26.COV2.S COVID-19 vaccine or a placebo. Each CDR3 is given with its conserved first and last residue. A D gene is named only where the DNA matches it firmly. A row's size may be missing; if present it is once, few, many or a size class.

v_gene,abundance,j_gene,d_gene,CDR3aa,CDR3nt
TRBV18,-,TRBJ1-6,-,CASSPRRENSPLHF,TGTGCCAGCTCACCACGGAGAGAGAATTCACCCCTCCACTTT
TRBV4-1,-,TRBJ2-5,TRBD1,CASSHPGTGGWETQYF,TGCGCCAGCAGCCACCCCGGGACAGGGGGGTGGGAGACCCAGTACTTC
TRBV15,-,TRBJ2-2,TRBD2,CATSRDLLAGGTGELFF,TGTGCCACCAGCAGAGATCTCTTGGCGGGGGGTACCGGGGAGCTGTTTTTT
TRBV9,-,TRBJ2-3,TRBD2,CASSAGLAVSPSTDTQYF,TGTGCCAGCAGCGCTGGACTAGCGGTCTCCCCTAGCACAGATACGCAGTATTTT
TRBV3-1/TRBV3-2,-,TRBJ2-7,TRBD1,CASSQKQQGVSYEQYF,TGTGCCAGCAGCCAAAAGCAACAGGGGGTCTCCTACGAGCAGTACTTC
TRBV12-3/TRBV12-4,-,TRBJ2-7,-,CASSLDSPYEQYF,TGTGCCAGCAGTTTAGACAGCCCCTACGAGCAGTACTTC
TRBV29-1,-,TRBJ2-1,-,CSGGTSYNEQFF,TGCAGCGGCGGGACAAGCTACAATGAGCAGTTCTTC
TRBV7-8,-,TRBJ1-3,-,CASSPVWQFFGNTIYF,TGTGCCAGCAGCCCGGTTTGGCAGTTTTTTGGAAACACCATATATTTT
TRBV7-6,-,TRBJ2-5,-,CASSLGDVGGETQYF,TGTGCCAGCAGCTTAGGGGACGTCGGGGGAGAGACCCAGTACTTC
TRBV5-5,-,TRBJ2-2,TRBD2,CASSLDFGTSVGELFF,TGTGCCAGCAGCTTGGATTTTGGGACTAGCGTCGGGGAGCTGTTTTTT
TRBV3-1/TRBV3-2,-,TRBJ1-1,-,CASSQDLGRVEAFF,TGTGCCAGCAGCCAAGATTTGGGGAGGGTTGAAGCTTTCTTT
TRBV6-5,-,TRBJ2-1,-,CASSRHRQRDNEQFF,TGTGCCAGTAGTCGTCACCGGCAAAGGGACAATGAGCAGTTCTTC
TRBV7-9,once,TRBJ2-1,-,CASSLRGAGDFYNEQFF,TGTGCCAGCAGCCTTCGGGGGGCAGGGGATTTCTACAATGAGCAGTTCTTC
TRBV30,-,TRBJ1-2,TRBD1,CAWTRTGDYGYTF,TGTGCCTGGACGCGGACAGGCGACTATGGCTACACCTTC
TRBV30,once,TRBJ1-2,TRBD1,CAWRRGLEYGYTF,TGTGCCTGGAGGAGGGGGCTAGAATATGGCTACACCTTC
TRBV27,few,TRBJ2-7,TRBD1,CASSTTRTGITYEQYF,TGTGCCAGCAGTACAACCCGGACAGGGATTACCTACGAGCAGTACTTC
TRBV7-2,-,TRBJ1-5,-,CASSPRWGGNQPQHF,TGTGCCAGCAGCCCACGTTGGGGTGGGAATCAGCCCCAGCATTTT
TRBV14,-,TRBJ1-2,TRBD1,CASSLSGQGAYGYTF,TGTGCCAGCAGCCTATCCGGACAGGGGGCATATGGCTACACCTTC
TRBV4-1,-,TRBJ1-1,-,CASSHFSSPNTEAFF,TGCGCCAGCAGCCATTTTAGCTCTCCGAACACTGAAGCTTTCTTT
TRBV18,-,TRBJ1-4,TRBD1,CASSPTLLTTGSREKLFF,TGTGCCAGCTCACCCACGCTCCTGACGACAGGGTCAAGGGAAAAACTGTTTTTT
TRBV5-1,-,TRBJ2-1,-,CASSLGYYNEQFF,TGCGCCAGCAGCTTGGGGTACTACAATGAGCAGTTCTTC
TRBV2,-,TRBJ2-1,-,CASTLMGDANEQFF,TGTGCCAGCACCCTGATGGGGGACGCGAATGAGCAGTTCTTC
TRBV7-2,-,TRBJ1-5,-,CASSLMWQDNQPQHF,TGTGCCAGCAGCTTAATGTGGCAGGACAATCAGCCCCAGCATTTT
TRBV30,-,TRBJ1-2,-,CAWSRLNYGYTF,TGTGCCTGGAGTCGACTTAACTATGGCTACACCTTC
TRBV10-1,-,TRBJ2-7,-,CASSTVDGNEQYF,TGCGCCAGCAGTACGGTGGACGGGAACGAGCAGTACTTC
TRBV14,once,TRBJ2-2,TRBD2,CASSNPKTSGGTGELFF,TGTGCCAGCAGCAACCCGAAGACTAGCGGGGGCACCGGGGAGCTGTTTTTT
TRBV19,-,TRBJ1-3,-,CASRNQLERSYF,TGTGCCAGTAGGAACCAACTCGAACGGTCGTATTTT
TRBV6-5,-,TRBJ2-3,-,CASSYSVGVGTDTQYF,TGTGCCAGCAGTTACTCGGTTGGGGTAGGAACAGATACGCAGTATTTT
TRBV7-9,-,TRBJ2-1,TRBD2,CASSIPSGTEQFF,TGTGCCAGCAGCATCCCCAGCGGGACTGAGCAGTTCTTC
TRBV19,-,TRBJ1-1,-,CASSMLGSLNTEAFF,TGTGCCAGTAGTATGCTTGGCTCATTGAACACTGAAGCTTTCTTT
TRBV6-2/TRBV6-3,-,TRBJ2-7,-,CASSHGTDSYEQYF,TGTGCCAGCAGTCACGGGACTGATTCCTACGAGCAGTACTTC
TRBV27,-,TRBJ1-2,-,CASSAGVSDGYTF,TGTGCCAGCAGTGCAGGGGTTTCCGATGGCTACACCTTC
TRBV2,-,TRBJ2-4,-,CASSEALGAKNIQYF,TGTGCCAGCAGTGAAGCGCTGGGGGCCAAAAACATTCAGTACTTC
TRBV9,-,TRBJ2-3,-,CASSRWVADTQYF,TGTGCCAGCAGCCGGTGGGTCGCAGATACGCAGTATTTT
TRBV19,few,TRBJ1-2,-,CASIPFPGGNGYTF,TGTGCCAGTATCCCTTTCCCGGGTGGCAATGGCTACACCTTC
TRBV3-1/TRBV3-2,-,TRBJ2-7,-,CASSQVMGPYEQYF,TGTGCCAGCAGCCAAGTGATGGGGCCCTACGAGCAGTACTTC
TRBV7-9,-,TRBJ2-5,-,CASSLVLGDQETQYF,TGTGCCAGCAGCTTAGTGTTGGGGGACCAAGAGACCCAGTACTTC
TRBV12-5,-,TRBJ2-3,TRBD1,CASALQGSTDTQYF,TGTGCTAGTGCCCTACAGGGGAGCACAGATACGCAGTATTTT
TRBV5-1,-,TRBJ2-3,-,CASSLGHSPDTQYF,TGCGCCAGCAGCTTGGGACATTCCCCAGATACGCAGTATTTT
TRBV19,-,TRBJ2-2,TRBD2,CASRRETENTGELFF,TGTGCCAGTCGGCGGGAGACAGAGAACACCGGGGAGCTGTTTTTT
TRBV18,-,TRBJ1-2,-,CASSPASGDGYTF,TGTGCCAGCTCACCCGCCTCAGGGGATGGCTACACCTTC
TRBV2,-,TRBJ2-5,TRBD1,CASGQGSQYF,TGTGCCAGCGGACAGGGTAGCCAGTACTTC
TRBV27,-,TRBJ2-6,TRBD2,CASSPRGGVLGANVLTF,TGTGCCAGCAGCCCCCGGGGGGGGGTACTGGGGGCCAACGTCCTGACTTTC
TRBV28,-,TRBJ1-1,-,CASSLSGTGTEAFF,TGTGCCAGCAGTTTATCTGGAACGGGCACTGAAGCTTTCTTT